A single sample gave rise to the 23 T cell receptor beta chains below, sequenced in a study of CD8+ T cells in alopecia areata. The treatment is: oral pan-JAK inhibitor, 5-10 mg twice daily. Extracted from the samples, RNA was reverse transcribed into cDNA to serve as the sequencing template. TCRdb's copy holds only in-frame clones and misses some; the assay was immunoSEQ multiplex PCR. The table has under 200,000 clones, 50% to 65% seen once. This sample comprised CD4+ T cells sorted from blood, obtained at week 24, from a patient treated with tofacitinib. The receptors were sampled from a human donor with alopecia areata.

The chain recombines TRBV30 with TRBJ2-3, with TRBD1 identical over 9 bases. Germline assignment: CDR1 GTSNPN and CDR2 SVGIG (reference sequence). Trimming removed 2 bases from V and 4 bases from J; junction bases left unmatched: 7. The CDR3 loop spans 15 amino acids. For the CDR3, the DNA is TGTGCCTGGAGTCCCGGGACAGGGACGGCAGATACGCAGTATTTT. As protein: CAWSPGTGTADTQYF.

This chain uses TRBV27 with TRBJ1-1; maybe TRBD1 (5 bases). This CDR3 is built from 14 residues. The germline CDR1 and CDR2 sequences are MNHEY and SMNVEV (reference sequence). V lost 6 bases and J 4 bases, leaving 15 bases between the germline ends. The DNA of the CDR3 is TGTGCCAGCAGAGTTCAGGGAACGGTCACTGAAGCTTTCTTT. This codes for CASRVQGTVTEAFF.

The sample holds many counts of this clone. J is TRBJ2-7 and V is TRBV11-2; weak D call: TRBD1 (6 bases). The CDR3 has 15 amino acids. V lost 5 bases and J 0 bases, leaving 14 bases between the germline ends. CDR1 and CDR2 (germline): SGHAT, FQNNGV. The CDR3 bases are TGTGCCAGCAGCCCCGGACAGCCGGGCTCCTACGAGCAGTACTTC. It specifies CASSPGQPGSYEQYF.

This clone occurred a few times. V gene TRBV18 combines with J gene TRBJ2-2; D is unclear. The CDR3 totals 15 residues. V was clipped by 1 base and J by 3 bases, with 9 bases between them. Germline loops: CDR1 KGHSH, CDR2 LQKENI. As DNA, the CDR3 is TGTGCCAGCTCACCACGTCAGAAGGACACCGGGGAGCTGTTTTTT. It codes for CASSPRQKDTGELFF.

This clone was recorded a few times. The chain joins TRBV10-3 to TRBJ2-5; 8 bases fit TRBD1. The ends lost 6 bases at V and 0 bases at J; junction bases unmatched: 3. The length of the CDR3 is 14 residues. Germline CDR1 and CDR2: ENHRY and SYGVKD. In nucleotides, the CDR3 is TGTGCCATCAGGGGACAGGACAACCAAGAGACCCAGTACTTC. Protein product: CAIRGQDNQETQYF.

The rearrangement links TRBV5-6 to TRBJ1-2; maybe TRBD1 (5 bases). The germline V gene has CDR1 SGHDT and CDR2 YYEEEE. V lost 7 bases to trimming and J lost 1 base, with 8 bases between them. The CDR3 length is 12 residues. CDR3 coding DNA: TGTGCCAGCTCGGGGGGTAACTATGGCTACACCTTC. Translated, it gives CASSGGNYGYTF.

The V call is TRBV6-5, the J call TRBJ1-1; possible D gene TRBD1, 6 bases. There are 13 residues in the CDR3. V was trimmed by 5 bases and J by 0 bases, leaving 7 bases between them. Germline V gives CDR1 MNHEY, CDR2 SVGAGI. CDR3 nucleotide sequence: TGTGCCAGCAGTGGGACACTGAACACTGAAGCTTTCTTT. This translates into CASSGTLNTEAFF.

This clone is a singleton in its sample. J is TRBJ2-7 and V is TRBV9; TRBD1 is a possible D gene (6 bases). The CDR3 spans 14 residues. The V end was cut by 3 bases, the J end by 3 bases, with 13 bases between. Germline V gene data show CDR1 as SGDLS and CDR2 as YYNGEE. The CDR3 sequence is CASSGTAQNYEQYF. CDR3 DNA sequence: TGTGCCAGCAGCGGGACAGCTCAAAACTACGAGCAGTACTTC.

The CDR3 loop is CASSPHIAKNIQYF. In DNA, the CDR3 is TGTGCCAGCAGCCCGCACATAGCCAAAAACATTCAGTACTTC. This sequence joins TRBV11-2 and TRBJ2-4; unclear D gene. V was clipped by 5 bases and J by 0 bases, with 8 bases between them. Germline CDR1 reads SGHAT; CDR2 reads FQNNGV. CDR3 length: 14 amino acids.

This clone has only a few counts. The chain uses TRBV29-1 and TRBJ2-7, with a possible D match to TRBD2 (7 bases). CDR1 and CDR2 from the germline V gene are SQVTM and ANQGSEA. Trimming took off 7 bases at V and 1 base at J, with 14 bases between the two ends. The CDR3 totals 13 residues. CDR3 amino acids: CSARGATSYEQYF. CDR3 nucleotides: TGCAGCGCCCGGGGGGCCACATCCTACGAGCAGTACTTC.

This clone was detected only a few times. At one boundary the junction diverges from the germline segment, which might be a read error. The chain links TRBV7-7 to TRBJ2-5, with D tentatively TRBD1 (5 bases). The germline V gene has CDR1 SSHAT and CDR2 FNYEAQ (reference sequence). The CDR3 has 15 residues. The CDR3 DNA reads as TGTGCTAGCAGCTTACTGGGCAGGGCCCAAGAGACCCAGTACTTC. Translation: CASSLLGRAQETQYF.

This chain links TRBV7-3 with TRBJ1-4, with a tentative D call TRBD1 (6 bases). The CDR3 is 15 amino acids. CDR1 and CDR2 (germline): SGHTA, FQGTGA. Trimming took off 2 bases at V and 7 bases at J, with 14 bases between the two ends. This chain's CDR3 is CASSLVGRGSEKLFF. The CDR3 DNA reads as TGTGCCAGCAGCTTAGTCGGCAGGGGCAGTGAAAAACTGTTTTTT.

The sample holds a few counts of this clone. The chain combines TRBV15 with TRBJ2-5; D may be TRBD1 or TRBD2 (6 bases each). Per the germline V gene, CDR1 is LNHNV and CDR2 is YYDKDF (reference sequence). The CDR3 totals 14 residues. V lost 8 bases and J 5 bases, leaving 18 bases between the germline ends. The CDR3 here is CATGRGQAGETQYF. In nucleotides, the CDR3 is TGTGCCACCGGCCGGGGGCAGGCGGGGGAGACCCAGTACTTC.

This rearrangement joins TRBV25-1 to TRBJ1-2; possible D gene TRBD1, 6 bases. Germline V lookup: CDR1 MGHDK, CDR2 SYGVNS. The CDR3 sequence is 14 residues long. The V end lost 7 bases, the J end lost 8 bases, and 20 bases lay between the germline ends. This CDR3 reads CASTQGGTQLGYTF. CDR3 nucleotide sequence: TGTGCCAGCACCCAAGGTGGGACACAGTTAGGCTACACCTTC.

V gene TRBV30 combines with J gene TRBJ1-1; tentatively, D is TRBD1 (5 bases). The CDR3 has 13 residues. Trimming pared 2 bases from V and 5 bases from J, leaving 12 bases between. Germline CDR1 GTSNPN, CDR2 SVGIG (reference sequence). Written as DNA, the CDR3 is TGTGCCTGGAGTCGCTCTCGGGGGACTGAAGCTTTCTTT. Translating gives CAWSRSRGTEAFF.

The chain couples TRBV7-8 to TRBJ2-5; no firm D call. The CDR3 has 12 residues. Germline values: CDR1 SGHVS, CDR2 FQNEAQ. Trimming took off 9 bases at V and 5 bases at J, with 13 bases between the two ends. CDR3 sequence reads: CASTVAGETQYF. The CDR3 DNA reads as TGTGCCAGTACCGTAGCCGGGGAGACCCAGTACTTC.

This clone has only a few counts. Other DNA sequences within the sample encode an identical CDR3. J is TRBJ2-6 and V is TRBV7-9, with a tentative D call TRBD1 (6 bases). The germline V gene has CDR1 SEHNR and CDR2 FQNEAQ (reference sequence). CDR3 length: 15 amino acids. V was clipped by 2 bases and J by 4 bases, with 9 bases between them. CDR3 region: CASSLRGSGANVLTF. The DNA for the CDR3 is TGTGCCAGCAGCTTAAGGGGGTCAGGGGCCAACGTCCTGACTTTC. Filled out from reference TRBV7-9 and TRBJ2-6, the complete variable domain reads DTGVSQNPRHKITKRGQNVTFRCDPISEHNRLYWYRQTLGQGPEFLTYFQNEAQLEKSRLLSDRFSAERPKGSFSTLEIQRTEQGDSAMYLCASSLRGSGANVLTFGAGSRLTVL.

This chain connects TRBV29-1 to TRBJ2-1; 7 nucleotides agree with TRBD2. This CDR3 region has 16 residues. J lost 5 bases, V lost 4 bases, and 14 bases had no gene match. Germline CDR1 is SQVTM and CDR2 is ANQGSEA. Here the CDR3 DNA reads TGCAGCGTTGCTCACCAGGGAGGGGATATTGACAATGAGCAGTTCTTC. Translating gives CSVAHQGGDIDNEQFF.

The chain has TRBV15 and TRBJ1-5; D is unclear. V lost 0 bases and J lost 6, with 15 bases in between. This CDR3 contains 16 residues. The germline gives CDR1 LNHNV, CDR2 YYDKDF (reference sequence). The CDR3 DNA reads TGTGCCACCAGCAGAGATCGGTCCACGGGCGGTCAGCCCCAGCATTTT. Its protein product is CATSRDRSTGGQPQHF.

The CDR3: CSVGQTSNQPQHF. CDR3 nucleotide sequence: TGCAGCGTTGGCCAGACTAGCAATCAGCCCCAGCATTTT. The J gene is TRBJ1-5, the V gene TRBV29-1; D unresolved. The CDR3 extends over 13 amino acids. The V gene lost 4 bases and the J gene lost 0 bases, with 7 bases spanning the gap. Germline V lookup: CDR1 SQVTM, CDR2 ANQGSEA.

Note on this clone: Other DNA sequences in this sample translate to the same CDR3. The chain carries TRBV2 and TRBJ2-5; no definite D call. Per germline, CDR1 SNHLY and CDR2 FYNNEI. Trimming stripped 1 base from V and 6 bases from J, with 0 bases between. CDR3 length equals 10 residues. The CDR3 loop is CASSEETQYF. In DNA, the CDR3 is TGTGCCAGCAGTGAAGAGACCCAGTACTTC. Together with reference TRBV2 and TRBJ2-5, the CDR3 gives the full variable domain: EPEVTQTPSHQVTQMGQEVILRCVPISNHLYFYWYRQILGQKVEFLVSFYNNEISEKSEIFDDQFSVERPDGSNFTLKIRSTKLEDSAMYFCASSEETQYFGPGTRLLVL.

V and J are TRBV5-1 and TRBJ2-1, with a weak D call TRBD1 (6 bases). Trimming removed 1 base at V and 0 bases at J, with 8 bases between. Germline values: CDR1 SGHRS, CDR2 YFSETQ. The CDR3 consists of 15 residues. CDR3 loop: CASSLQGSSYNEQFF. The DNA for the CDR3 is TGCGCCAGCAGCTTGCAGGGGAGCTCCTACAATGAGCAGTTCTTC.

The rearrangement uses TRBV29-1 and TRBJ2-5; D is perhaps TRBD2 (6 bases). This CDR3 spans 13 amino acids. Germline assignment: CDR1 SQVTM and CDR2 ANQGSEA. Deletions cut 5 bases from V and 3 bases from J, with 13 bases between. This chain's CDR3 is CSVPGRGKETQYF. In DNA, the CDR3 is TGCAGCGTTCCGGGTCGGGGGAAAGAGACCCAGTACTTC. The whole variable domain, filled in from reference TRBV29-1 and TRBJ2-5, reads SAVISQKPSRDICQRGTSLTIQCQVDSQVTMMFWYRQQPGQSLTLIATANQGSEATYESGFVIDKFPISRPNLTFSTLTVSNMSPEDSSIYLCSVPGRGKETQYFGPGTRLLVL.